Described below is a single TCR beta chain sequence and its context. Its antigen remains undetermined. No clone much larger than this one lies a single base away; base qualities are absent. To be selected, patients needed enough residual fresh-frozen tumor tissue and more than two years of available survival data. An isocitrate dehydrogenase mutation was not carried by any of the glioblastoma patients, although molecular status was otherwise variable. PBMC were collected before vaccination, two weeks after the third vaccination, and at tumor progression if progression occurred. The Qiagen DNeasy Blood extraction Kit was used for extraction of genomic DNA. Using the immunoSEQ assay, TCRB CDR3 regions were amplified from 2 micrograms of genomic DNA, or from all available DNA when less than that was on hand. The multiplex PCR relied on 60 forward primers for TCR V beta segments and 13 reverse primers for J beta segments. To estimate the number of reads per starting template, synthetic control templates were added to each sample at limiting dilution. The Illumina HiSeq System generated 87 bp sequencing reads. Per the authors' processing: PCR and sequencing errors were removed by merging closely related sequences with a nearest neighbor algorithm. TCR overlap was measured as the percentage of unique tumor TCR beta sequences also present in the same patient's peripheral blood. TCRdb retrieved this table from immuneACCESS and kept in-frame rearrangements only. Not all clones are present; in checked studies, unresolved V genes account for under half, and no reason is known for the remainder. Clone size and V and J calls were adopted from that table, with D and trimming inferred from the DNA. The sample table contains some 70,000 clones; only one count was recorded for about 76% of them. Roughly 8.2% of the sample is held by the ten biggest clonotypes.

CDR1 and CDR2 (SGDLS, YYNGEE) derive from the germline V gene. From the cysteine up to the phenylalanine, the CDR3 has a length of 15 residues. The read is trimmed to its CDR3 DNA, 45 bases read in frame from base 1. V and J are trimmed by 3 bases and 0 bases, and the gene matches miss 2 bases of the junction. The sample originates from a study of glioma-infiltrating T cells after dendritic cell vaccination (dated by TCRdb to between 2015 and 2016). Some background on the complete study: Of the roughly 15 glioblastoma patients in the cohort, all drawn from Phase I and II dendritic cell vaccination trials, 9 were newly diagnosed and 6 had recurrent disease. The vaccine was prepared from monocyte-derived dendritic cells that were cultured for roughly 7 days with IL-4 and GM-CSF and then pulsed overnight with autologous tumor lysate. Between the early 2000s and the early 2010s, the patients were given dendritic cell vaccination pulsed with autologous tumor lysate. Survival after dendritic cell vaccination was correlated with TCR sequencing metrics, including TIL content and tumor-blood repertoire overlap. In glioblastoma patients vaccinated with dendritic cells, deep sequencing of TCR beta CDR3 regions served to measure the amount of tumor-infiltrating lymphocytes and to compare repertoires between tumor and blood. Patients received three intradermal dendritic cell vaccine injections at biweekly intervals in the arm below the axilla.

The paper as a whole reports these results and caveats: Longer time to progression and overall survival after dendritic cell vaccination were predicted by higher estimated pretreatment TIL content. The response model built on TCR overlap across three groups was characterized as speculative, with prospective validation still needed. The cohort was small and heterogeneous, few patients had complete blood and tumor sets, and even fewer had initial-recurrent tumor pairs. No direct relationship between TCR clonality and survival was found, suggesting that a diverse polyclonal response may matter.

This specimen consisted of blood, obtained before dendritic cell vaccination. The receptor was derived from a human donor with glioblastoma. The rearranged segments are TRBV9 and TRBJ2-2, and TRBD2 matches 7 of the central bases. The sequence in DNA is TGTGCCAGCAGCGCGAGCGGGGCGAACACCGGGGAGCTGTTTTTT. This is translated as CASSASGANTGELFF.